Below are 19 T cell receptor beta chains sequenced from a single sample in a study of CD8+ T cells in alopecia areata. CD4, CD8alpha, NKG2D, NKG2ACE and other markers guided sorting of pooled cutaneous lymph node cells. cDNA prepared by RNA extraction and subsequent reverse transcription served as the template for sequencing. Produced via immunoSEQ multiplex PCR; TCRdb's table is partial and in-frame only. The sample contains 290,000 or so clones, none of them singletons. Sequences were obtained from CD4+ T cells sorted from a lymph node. The receptors were gathered from a C3H/HeJ mouse with alopecia areata. Mice of this strain are of MHC haplotype H2-k.

This clone has more than one count but fewer than ten. Gene names and germline match the mouse. Sequencing ends 4 residues short of the CDR3 end; the germline J gene provides the rest. The rearrangement joins TRBV31 to TRBJ2-4; 7 bases line up with TRBD2. CDR1 is GKSSPN and CDR2 is SITVG in the germline V gene. The CDR3 sequence is 13 residues long. Trimming removed 3 bases from V and 1 base from J; junction bases left unmatched: 1. CDR3 DNA (partial): TGTGCCTGGAGGGGGACTGGTCAAAAC. This encodes CAWRGTGQN. The CDR3 as a whole reads CAWRGTGQNTLYF. Full variable domain (rest looked up from reference TRBV31 and TRBJ2-4): AQTIHQWPVAEIKAVGSPLSLGCTIKGKSSPNLYWYWQATGGTLQQLFYSITVGQVESVVQLNLSASRPKDDQFILSTEKLLLSHSGFYLCAWRGTGQNTLYFGAGTRLSVL.

This clone was seen only a few times. Genes and germline come from the mouse. With the read ending 4 residues before the CDR3 end, the germline J gene is used to fill in that end. The chain links TRBV5 to TRBJ2-3, with TRBD1 as a possible D gene (6 bases). This CDR3 is built from 13 residues. Germline assignment: CDR1 LGHNA and CDR2 YNLKQL (reference sequence). Trimming pared 5 bases from V and 2 bases from J, leaving 8 bases between. The CDR3 here is CASSGDNAETLYF. Incomplete CDR3 DNA: TGTGCCAGCAGCGGGGACAATGCAGAA.

In its sample, this clone was seen a few times. Mouse names are used for the genes. Read sequence stops 4 residues before the CDR3 end, and the germline J gene provides the missing end. The chain uses TRBV1 and TRBJ1-1, with 9 bases aligning to TRBD1. The length of the CDR3 is 14 residues. Trimming at V came to 4 bases and at J to 1 base, leaving 1 base not matched to a gene. The V gene's germline CDR1 is NSQYPW and CDR2 LRSPGD (reference sequence). The covered CDR3 bases are TGCACCTGCAGTGAGACAGGGGGGAACACA. It specifies CTCSETGGNT. The complete CDR3 protein is CTCSETGGNTEVFF.

This clone was observed a few times. Gene names and germline match the mouse. The read finishes 4 residues shy of the CDR3 end, and the germline J gene is used to complete it. J is TRBJ2-1 and V is TRBV13-2; 7 bases map to TRBD1. V dropped 3 bases and J dropped 2; count of bases not matched to a gene: 2. The CDR3 covers 14 residues. The germline gives CDR1 NNHNN, CDR2 SYGAGS (reference sequence). CDR3 bases read: TGTGCCAGCGGTGTCACAGGGGACTATGCT. Residues: CASGVTGDYA. The whole CDR3 sequence reads CASGVTGDYAEQFF.

With regard to this clone: Gene names refer to mouse genes. The read ends 4 residues early relative to the CDR3; the germline J gene fills the gap. The identical CDR3 is also encoded by other nucleotide sequences in the sample. The chain joins TRBV1 to TRBJ2-3; 11 bases fit TRBD2. The germline gives CDR1 NSQYPW, CDR2 LRSPGD (reference sequence). CDR3 length: 16 amino acids. The V segment lost 3 bases and the J segment 1 base; nucleotides outside the gene matches: 3. The CDR3 DNA, read in part, is TGCACCTGCAGTGCCGGGACTGGGGGAGGTGCAGAA. Protein product: CTCSAGTGGGAE. The entire CDR3 protein reads CTCSAGTGGGAETLYF.

Comments on this clone: The gene names given are mouse names. The CDR3 is cut off 4 residues early in the read; its end comes from the germline J gene. This same CDR3 is encoded by further DNA sequences in the sample. The J gene is TRBJ2-5, the V gene TRBV13-1; 9 nucleotides align to TRBD2. CDR3 length: 15 residues. J lost 3 bases, V lost 0 bases, and 2 bases had no gene match. Germline V CDR1 and CDR2: NSHNY, SYGAGN. The CDR3 spells CASSDALGGQDTQYF. The covered CDR3 bases are TGTGCCAGCAGTGATGCTCTGGGGGGGCAAGAC.

This clone was found a few times. Genes here carry mouse names. Sequencing ends 4 residues short of the CDR3 end; the germline J gene provides the rest. The chain joins TRBV17 to TRBJ1-1; TRBD1 is a possible D gene (6 bases). The germline gives CDR1 MNHDT, CDR2 YYDKIL. V was shortened by 4 bases and J by 1 base, with 13 bases between the two germline ends. The CDR3 sequence is 15 residues long. The CDR3 is CASSTGTTQNTEVFF. Incomplete CDR3 DNA: TGTGCTAGCAGTACCGGGACAACCCAAAACACA.

In the case of this clone: The gene symbols are mouse symbols. The read finishes 4 residues shy of the CDR3 end, and the germline J gene is used to complete it. The V and J genes are TRBV1 and TRBJ2-5; the match to TRBD2 covers 8 bases. CDR1 NSQYPW and CDR2 LRSPGD come from the germline V gene (reference sequence). This CDR3 comprises 15 residues. J lost 0 bases, V lost 3 bases, and 2 bases had no gene match. CDR3 sequence reads: CTCSATGANQDTQYF. The sequenced part of the CDR3 DNA is TGCACCTGCAGTGCGACTGGGGCAAACCAAGAC.

For this clone: Here the gene names and germline are mouse. The read ends 4 residues shy of where the CDR3 ends; the end is completed using the germline J gene. Distinct nucleotide sequences in the sample also encode this CDR3. The V gene is TRBV13-2, the J gene TRBJ2-1; TRBD2 matches at 7 bases. The germline V gene has CDR1 NNHNN and CDR2 SYGAGS (reference sequence). The CDR3 loop spans 13 amino acids. After removal of 5 bases from V and 2 bases from J, the junction contained 1 base not matched to a gene. The CDR3 DNA, read in part, is TGTGCCAGCGGGCTGGGGGACTATGCT. It encodes CASGLGDYA. The full CDR3 protein reads CASGLGDYAEQFF.

On this clone itself: Mouse gene names and germline throughout. The read gets to within 4 residues of the CDR3 end, and the germline J gene fills in the rest. J is TRBJ2-4 and V is TRBV13-3; tentative D call: TRBD1 (6 bases). The length of the CDR3 is 14 residues. Trimming stripped 4 bases from V and 1 base from J, with 10 bases between. Germline V gives CDR1 NNHDY, CDR2 SYVADS. The CDR3 bases that were read are TGTGCCAGCAGTCAGGGGAGGGGTCAAAAC. Translated, it gives CASSQGRGQN. The complete CDR3 protein is CASSQGRGQNTLYF.

A few counts support this clone. Gene names follow the mouse nomenclature. The CDR3 bases that were read are TGTGCCAGCAGTTTGGGACTGGGGGGGCACCAAGAC. Translation gives CASSLGLGGHQD. The complete CDR3 protein is CASSLGLGGHQDTQYF. The chain has TRBV14 and TRBJ2-5; 14 bases map to TRBD2. The DNA ends 4 residues before the CDR3 does, and the rest of the CDR3 is filled in from the germline J gene. V lost 2 bases, J lost 1 base, and 0 bases stayed unmatched. The length of the CDR3 is 16 residues. Germline V CDR1 and CDR2: SGHDT, FRDEAV.

This clone appeared a few times. Gene names denote mouse genes. The read gets to within 4 residues of the CDR3 end, and the germline J gene fills in the rest. This specimen includes other DNA sequences encoding the same CDR3. V is TRBV5 and J is TRBJ2-5; 7 positions agree with TRBD2. Germline trimming cut 0 bases from V and 2 bases from J; bases unmatched to any gene: 2. CDR3 size: 15 residues. Germline V gives CDR1 LGHNA, CDR2 YNLKQL (reference sequence). Incomplete CDR3 DNA: TGTGCCAGCAGCCAAGATCCTGGGGGCCAAGAC. Residues: CASSQDPGGQD. The entire CDR3 sequence reads CASSQDPGGQDTQYF.

This clone was counted between two and nine times. Gene names are mouse gene names. The read ends 4 residues early relative to the CDR3; the germline J gene fills the gap. Other DNA sequences within the sample encode an identical CDR3. The chain combines TRBV13-2 with TRBJ1-2, with 8 nucleotides matching TRBD1. Trimming took 5 bases from V and 3 from J; bases not matched to a gene: 6. This CDR3 comprises 14 residues. Germline V lookup: CDR1 NNHNN, CDR2 SYGAGS (reference sequence). This CDR3 reads CASGQGARDSDYTF. Incomplete CDR3 DNA: TGTGCCAGCGGGCAGGGGGCAAGGGACTCC.

This clone was seen only a few times. Germline and genes here are mouse. Read sequence stops 4 residues before the CDR3 end, and the germline J gene provides the missing end. The chain recombines TRBV12-1 with TRBJ2-1, with 9 bases that match TRBD1. V lost 0 bases and J lost 2; bases outside the gene matches: 4. This CDR3 has 16 residues. Germline V gives CDR1 SGHSN, CDR2 HYEKVE. CDR3 residues: CASSLSRTGDYAEQFF. CDR3 DNA, as far as it was read: TGTGCCAGCTCTCTCTCCAGGACAGGGGACTATGCT.

This clone was found a few times. Mouse names are used for the genes. The CDR3 goes on 4 residues after the read ends, and that part is filled in from the germline J gene. This sample also contains other DNA sequences that code for the same CDR3. The chain has TRBV13-1 and TRBJ2-3; the match to TRBD2 covers 9 bases. The J segment lost 0 bases and the V segment lost 2 bases, leaving 4 bases of the junction unmatched. CDR3 length equals 16 residues. Germline-derived CDR1 and CDR2 are NSHNY and SYGAGN. The CDR3 spells CASSERLGGSAETLYF. The CDR3 bases that were read are TGTGCCAGCAGTGAGAGGCTGGGGGGGAGTGCAGAA.

This clone was counted between two and nine times. Mouse gene names and germline throughout. Read data end 4 residues before the CDR3 end; the end is taken from the germline J gene. The rearrangement joins TRBV5 to TRBJ2-4; 10 positions match TRBD2. Germline V gene lookup returns CDR1 LGHNA and CDR2 YNLKQL (reference sequence). The CDR3 has 15 amino acids. CDR3 DNA (partial): TGTGCCAGCAGCCAAGACTGGGGGGGCACGAAC. This sequence encodes CASSQDWGGTN. The whole CDR3 protein reads CASSQDWGGTNTLYF.

Note on this clone: These gene names are mouse names. With the read ending 4 residues before the CDR3 end, the germline J gene is used to fill in that end. The genes are TRBV13-3 and TRBJ2-2; 11 nucleotides agree with TRBD1. Germline V gene sequence: CDR1 NNHDY, CDR2 SYVADS. After removal of 2 bases from V and 2 bases from J, the junction contained 2 bases not matched to a gene. The CDR3 has 16 residues. CDR3 amino acids: CASSERTGGNTGQLYF. The CDR3 DNA, read in part, is TGTGCCAGCAGTGAGCGGACAGGGGGCAACACCGGG.

A remark on this clone: The gene names here belong to mouse. The read gets to within 4 residues of the CDR3 end, and the germline J gene fills in the rest. This rearrangement joins TRBV13-3 to TRBJ2-3; no reliable D call. From germline, CDR1 is NNHDY and CDR2 SYVADS. The CDR3 is 12 amino acids. Trimming cost V 5 bases and J 2 bases, with 6 bases left between them. CDR3 protein: CASSPFAETLYF. The CDR3 bases that were read are TGTGCCAGCAGCCCTTTTGCAGAA.

On this clone itself: Germline and genes here are mouse. The sequenced fragment ends 4 residues before the CDR3 boundary, so the rest is inferred from the germline J gene. The chain has TRBV19 and TRBJ2-3, with TRBD1 as a possible D gene (6 bases). Germline assignment: CDR1 FNHDT and CDR2 SITEND (reference sequence). The CDR3 covers 12 residues. The CDR3 spells CASRKGQETLYF. The CDR3 bases that were read are TGTGCCAGCAGAAAGGGACAAGAA. The full variable domain, with the rest looked up from reference TRBV19 and TRBJ2-3, is GGIITQTPKFLIGQEGQKLTLKCQQNFNHDTMYWYRQDSGKGLRLIYYSITENDLQKGDLSEGYDASREKKSSFSLTVTSAQKNEMAVFLCASRKGQETLYFGSGTRLTVL.